This T cell receptor (beta chain) came from a study of T-cell reconstitution after alpha-beta-depleted transplantation in children (TCRdb year 2016). The study in broad terms: Using TCR repertoire profiling, the study followed T-cell immune reconstitution in a quantitative way in children after TCRalphabeta/CD19-depleted allogeneic hematopoietic cell transplantation.

Preparation of the library involved PCR. These reads were obtained on an Illumina HiSeq 2500. Molecular barcoding was employed in the preparation of TCR libraries, with unique molecular identifiers being used to normalize TCRbeta repertoire quantification. TCRdb took the public reads, trimmed them with fastp at Q25, ran MiXCR for clone calling and kept in-frame beta chains. When rows share a CDR3 protein, they turn into one entry using the most common DNA and genes. Across this sample there are some 550,000 distinct CDR3 sequences, with approximately 20% seen only once. Jointly, the top ten make up 3.3% of the sample. This clonotype was counted between two and nine times. This clone's antigen is unknown. No much larger clone exists at a distance of one base, and base qualities are not known. V is clipped by 5 bases and J by 2 bases, and the sequence between their germline boundaries is 18 bases long. The CDR3 runs 16 amino acids, cysteine and phenylalanine included. Left in the record is the CDR3 DNA by itself, 48 bases read in frame from the first base.

The material was PBMCs from the stem cell graft donor, obtained from the stem cell graft. The sequence derives from a human donor who donated a stem cell graft to a child with acute lymphoblastic leukemia. The chain links TRBV12-3 or TRBV12-4 with TRBJ2-5, with TRBD1 perhaps the D gene, on 6 matching bases. CDR3 loop: CASSPGTPIRQETQYF. The DNA sequence follows: TGTGCCAGCAGTCCAGGGACACCCATCCGTCAAGAGACCCAGTACTTC.